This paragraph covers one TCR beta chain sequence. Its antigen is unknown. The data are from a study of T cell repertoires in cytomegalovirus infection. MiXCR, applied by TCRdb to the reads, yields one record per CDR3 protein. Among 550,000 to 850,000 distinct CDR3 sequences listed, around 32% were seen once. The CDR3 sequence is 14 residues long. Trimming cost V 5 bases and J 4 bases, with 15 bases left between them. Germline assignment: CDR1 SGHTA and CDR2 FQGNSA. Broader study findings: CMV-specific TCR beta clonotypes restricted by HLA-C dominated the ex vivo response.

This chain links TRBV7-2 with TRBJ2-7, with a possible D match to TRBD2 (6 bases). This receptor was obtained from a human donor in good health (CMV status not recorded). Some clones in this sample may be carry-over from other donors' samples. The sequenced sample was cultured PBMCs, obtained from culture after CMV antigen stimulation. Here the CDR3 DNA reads TGTGCCAGCAGCCTAGGCAGGGAGGTTTACGAGCAGTACTTC. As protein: CASSLGREVYEQYF.